The 18 T cell receptor beta chains below were found in one sample sequenced in a study of CD8 T cells in Susac syndrome. Reverse transcription of about 0.45 to 1 ug RNA was performed with random hexamers. TCRdb used MiXCR to reprocess the immunoSEQ multiplex PCR reads, holding one entry per CDR3 protein. The table includes around 200,000 distinct CDR3 sequences, nearly 97% detected once. The specimen was CD4+ T cells from PBMCs. Every receptor here comes from a human donor with Susac syndrome.

This chain connects TRBV19 to TRBJ1-5; D is uncertain. The V end was cut by 1 base, the J end by 5 bases, with 6 bases between. In germline, CDR1 is LNHDA, CDR2 SQIVND (reference sequence). The CDR3 extends over 13 amino acids. The CDR3 protein is CASSIVRDQPQHF. The DNA of the CDR3 is TGTGCCAGTAGTATAGTAAGAGATCAGCCCCAGCATTTT. The entire variable domain, with the rest obtained from reference TRBV19 and TRBJ1-5, is as follows: DGGITQSPKYLFRKEGQNVTLSCEQNLNHDAMYWYRQDPGQGLRLIYYSQIVNDFQKGDIAEGYSVSREKKESFPLTVTSAQKNPTAFYLCASSIVRDQPQHFGDGTRLSIL.

The chain carries TRBV6-4 and TRBJ2-3; TRBD2 agrees at 7 bases. Losses at the gene ends were 3 bases for V and 3 bases for J; bases not matched to a gene: 6. CDR3 size: 15 residues. The germline gives CDR1 MRHNA, CDR2 SNTAGT. In DNA, the CDR3 is TGTGCCAGCAGTGAGTTTTCCGGGGGGACAGATACGCAGTATTTT. Its protein product is CASSEFSGGTDTQYF.

This sequence joins TRBV20-1 and TRBJ2-6; D is perhaps TRBD1 (5 bases). There are 14 residues in the CDR3. V was trimmed by 6 bases and J by 0 bases, leaving 9 bases between them. Germline V gene sequence: CDR1 DFQATT, CDR2 SNEGSKA (reference sequence). The CDR3 here is CSAPTGSGANVLTF. The CDR3 DNA reads as TGCAGTGCCCCTACAGGCTCTGGGGCCAACGTCCTGACTTTC.

This clonotype occurred once. This chain links TRBV5-4 with TRBJ1-2; 11 bases line up with TRBD1. The germline V gene encodes CDR1 SGHNT and CDR2 YYREEE (reference sequence). Losses at the gene ends were 4 bases for V and 6 bases for J; bases not matched to a gene: 11. This CDR3 has 16 amino acids. CDR3 sequence (DNA): TGTGCCAGCAGCCCGGCTGGACAGGGGGCGCGGGATGGCTACACCTTC. This sequence encodes CASSPAGQGARDGYTF. The full variable domain, in which reference TRBV5-4 and TRBJ1-2 provide the parts outside the CDR3, is ETGVTQSPTHLIKTRGQQVTLRCSSQSGHNTVSWYQQALGQGPQFIFQYYREEENGRGNFPPRFSGLQFPNYSSELNVNALELDDSALYLCASSPAGQGARDGYTFGSGTRLTVV.

V gene TRBV7-3 combines with J gene TRBJ2-1; possibly TRBD1 or TRBD2 for D (6 bases each). CDR3 length equals 13 residues. Germline lookup yields CDR1 SGHTA and CDR2 FQGTGA. Trimming took off 2 bases at V and 10 bases at J, with 12 bases between the two ends. Here the CDR3 reads CASSLVVGGEQFF. The CDR3 nucleotides are TGTGCCAGCAGCTTAGTTGTGGGGGGCGAGCAGTTCTTC.

The chain employs TRBV6-5 and TRBJ2-3; D is ambiguous. The V and J ends lost 6 bases and 6 bases respectively, with 7 bases between them. CDR3 length equals 11 residues. Per the germline V gene, CDR1 is MNHEY and CDR2 is SVGAGI. The CDR3 is CASRQKDTQYF. DNA of the CDR3: TGTGCCAGCAGACAAAAGGATACGCAGTATTTT.

The chain uses TRBV10-3 and TRBJ2-7; perhaps D is TRBD1 or TRBD2 (6 bases each). This CDR3 region has 14 residues. Trimming took off 1 base at V and 5 bases at J, with 12 bases between the two ends. The germline CDR1 and CDR2 sequences are ENHRY and SYGVKD. The CDR3 is CAISEWGAANEQYF. CDR3 nucleotide sequence: TGTGCCATCAGTGAGTGGGGGGCGGCCAACGAGCAGTACTTC.

This clonotype was recorded only once. The rearrangement uses TRBV12-3 or TRBV12-4 and TRBJ1-1; D is undetermined. The CDR3 is 13 residues long. The V and J ends lost 6 bases and 6 bases respectively, with 14 bases between them. This chain's CDR3 is CASRISPNAEAFF. DNA for the CDR3: TGTGCCAGCAGAATATCCCCTAATGCTGAAGCTTTCTTT.

The V and J genes are TRBV5-1 and TRBJ1-5, with D possibly TRBD1 on 5 matching bases. This CDR3 has 14 residues. Germline lookup yields CDR1 SGHRS and CDR2 YFSETQ. V was trimmed by 0 bases and J by 9 bases, leaving 13 bases between them. CDR3 region: CASSLGAGILPQHF. The CDR3 coding sequence is TGCGCCAGCAGCTTGGGGGCAGGGATTCTGCCCCAGCATTTT.

The chain recombines TRBV29-1 with TRBJ1-1; TRBD1 agrees at 8 bases. Germline CDR1 and CDR2: SQVTM and ANQGSEA. With 6 bases clipped from V and 3 bases from J, the junction kept 6 bases outside the gene matches. The CDR3 has 13 amino acids. CDR3 sequence (DNA): TGCAGCGTCGCGACAGGGGCGGACACTGAAGCTTTCTTT. Amino acids: CSVATGADTEAFF.

The gene calls are TRBV20-1 and TRBJ1-3; 7 nucleotides align to TRBD1. The CDR3 consists of 13 residues. With 5 bases clipped from V and 6 bases from J, the junction kept 7 bases outside the gene matches. The V gene's germline CDR1 is DFQATT and CDR2 SNEGSKA (reference sequence). CDR3 in amino acids: CSARGQNTNTIYF. The CDR3 nucleotides read TGCAGTGCTCGGGGACAGAACACAAACACCATATATTTT.

The chain links TRBV5-1 to TRBJ2-5; D gene unclear. Germline V lookup: CDR1 SGHRS, CDR2 YFSETQ. This CDR3 comprises 13 residues. The ends were cut back, 1 base at V and 9 bases at J, with 13 bases in the middle. In nucleotides, the CDR3 is TGCGCCAGCAGCTTGAAGGGTGACCAGTCCCAGTACTTC. It is translated as CASSLKGDQSQYF.

This chain joins TRBV29-1 and TRBJ1-2; D gene ambiguous. The CDR3 is made up of 15 amino acids. CDR1 is SQVTM, CDR2 ANQGSEA, per germline. The V end lost 4 bases, the J end lost 5 bases, and 20 bases lay between the germline ends. In DNA, the CDR3 is TGCAGCGTTGTCCTGAATACGGGGTCCTTGTATGGCTACACCTTC. Translation gives CSVVLNTGSLYGYTF.

The chain is built from TRBV5-1 and TRBJ1-2; tentative D call: TRBD1 (5 bases). Trimming shortened V by 5 bases and J by 3 bases, and 20 bases separated the two germline ends. Germline CDR1 SGHRS, CDR2 YFSETQ. There are 16 residues in the CDR3. As DNA, the CDR3 is TGCGCCAGCAGAACCCTGGGGGTTACGGAAGACTATGGCTACACCTTC. Translated: CASRTLGVTEDYGYTF.

This chain uses TRBV29-1 with TRBJ1-2, with 8 bases identical to TRBD1. Germline CDR1 reads SQVTM; CDR2 reads ANQGSEA. The CDR3 has 14 residues. V trimming: 6 bases; J trimming: 6 bases; junction bases outside the gene matches: 12. CDR3: CSVKGDRMGHGYTF. DNA of the CDR3: TGCAGCGTGAAAGGGGACAGGATGGGACATGGCTACACCTTC.

The chain has TRBV20-1 and TRBJ1-5, with 11 bases identical to TRBD1. The CDR3 loop spans 14 amino acids. CDR1 is DFQATT, CDR2 SNEGSKA, per germline (reference sequence). V was clipped by 5 bases and J by 5 bases; unmatched bases: 5. CDR3 nucleotide sequence: TGCAGTGCTTACGGACAGGGGGCTTATCAGCCCCAGCATTTT. This translates into CSAYGQGAYQPQHF.

The V call is TRBV29-1, the J call TRBJ1-6, with D hard to call. Germline V gives CDR1 SQVTM, CDR2 ANQGSEA. The CDR3 is 13 residues long. Trimming took off 7 bases at V and 0 bases at J, with 7 bases between the two ends. The CDR3 DNA reads TGCAGCGGGCAGAGCTCCTATAATTCACCCCTCCACTTT. It encodes CSGQSSYNSPLHF.

The rearrangement links TRBV7-2 to TRBJ1-2; 8 nucleotides align to TRBD1. V was pared by 5 bases and J by 6 bases, with 8 bases of the junction left unmatched. This CDR3 contains 14 residues. Germline V gives CDR1 SGHTA, CDR2 FQGNSA. CDR3 coding DNA: TGTGCCAGCAGCCTGCACGGGACAGGACATGGCTACACCTTC. It encodes CASSLHGTGHGYTF.